The rows below give T cell receptor beta chains drawn from one sample of a study of early stage breast cancer tumors. Using immunoSEQ multiplex PCR, the repertoire was profiled, and TCRdb retains in-frame clones only, with some absent. The sample contains 4,000 or so clones, roughly 68% of which appear only once. The sample was breast tumor tissue. The receptors were sampled from a person between 35 and 49 years old with breast cancer. CDR3s include the opening cysteine and the closing phenylalanine or tryptophan. Fields, in order: V gene, clone size, D gene, J gene, CDR3 DNA, CDR3 protein. D genes are given only for firm matches. Where a row states a size, it is once, few, many or the class of an expanded clone; other rows omit it.

TRBV5-1,NA,TRBD1,TRBJ2-6,TGCGCCAGCAGCATACAGGGGACTGGGGCCAACGTCCTGACTTTC,CASSIQGTGANVLTF
TRBV5-1,NA,NA,TRBJ1-3,TGCGCCAGCAGACAGAACTCTGGAAACACCATATATTTT,CASRQNSGNTIYF
TRBV19,NA,NA,TRBJ2-7,TGTGCCAGTAGTCCCTTCGAAGGACTTATCTACGAGCAGTACTTC,CASSPFEGLIYEQYF
TRBV7-1,NA,TRBD2,TRBJ2-5,TGTGCCAGCAGCCCAACTAGCGGGAGCTCCCAAGAGACCCAGTACTTC,CASSPTSGSSQETQYF
TRBV30,NA,NA,TRBJ1-5,TGTGCCTGGAGTGTATCAGGCAGTAGCAATCAGCCCCAGCATTTT,CAWSVSGSSNQPQHF
TRBV28,NA,TRBD1,TRBJ1-4,TGTGCCACGAAAAGACAGGGAGGGGATGAAAAACTGTTTTTT,CATKRQGGDEKLFF
TRBV30,NA,NA,TRBJ2-5,TGTGCCTGGAGTCGCCGGGGGGCGTTGGACGAGACCCAGTACTTC,CAWSRRGALDETQYF
TRBV7-2,few,TRBD2,TRBJ2-7,TGTGCCAGCAGCTCTGGGACTAGCGGCTACGAGCAGTACTTC,CASSSGTSGYEQYF
TRBV13,NA,TRBD2,TRBJ2-1,TGTGCCAGCAGCTTAAGTAGACTAGCGGTTCGGAACAATGAGCAGTTCTTC,CASSLSRLAVRNNEQFF
TRBV5-5,NA,TRBD2,TRBJ2-1,TGTGCCAGCAGCCAGGGACTAGCGGATTACAATGAGCAGTTCTTC,CASSQGLADYNEQFF
TRBV7-2,few,TRBD2,TRBJ2-3,TGTGCCAGCAGCAAGACTAGCGTTGCATCGGATACGCAGTATTTT,CASSKTSVASDTQYF
TRBV19,NA,TRBD1,TRBJ2-2,TGTGCCACCAAAGGACAGGGGCCCGGGGAGCTGTTTTTT,CATKGQGPGELFF
TRBV5-8,NA,TRBD2,TRBJ2-5,TGTGCCAGCAGCCCAACTAGCGGGAGCTCCCAAGAGACCCAGTACTTC,CASSPTSGSSQETQYF
TRBV7-6,NA,NA,TRBJ1-2,TGTGCCAGCAGCTTAGGCGGACCCTATGGCTACACCTTC,CASSLGGPYGYTF
TRBV11-2,NA,NA,TRBJ2-2,TGTGCCAGCAGCTCCAGGGCGAACACCGGGGAGCTGTTTTTT,CASSSRANTGELFF
TRBV4-3,NA,TRBD2,TRBJ2-3,TGCGCCAGCAGTCAAGATTTACGGGAGGGGAGGGATACGCAGTATTTT,CASSQDLREGRDTQYF
TRBV7-6,few,NA,TRBJ2-7,TGTGCCAGCAGCTTCACAGACCTTGGGGACGAGCAGTACTTC,CASSFTDLGDEQYF
TRBV16,once,NA,TRBJ2-3,TGTGCCAGCAGCCAGCAGGATGCGCAGTATTTT,CASSQQDAQYF
TRBV5-5,NA,NA,TRBJ1-3,TGTGCCAGCAGCATCCCGGGGGGAAACACCATATATTTT,CASSIPGGNTIYF
TRBV10-3,NA,TRBD2,TRBJ2-1,TGTGCCATCAGGTCTAGCGGGAGTTCATACAATGAGCAGTTCTTC,CAIRSSGSSYNEQFF
TRBV19,large,TRBD2,TRBJ2-7,TGTGCCAGTAGCACCTGGGAGGGAGCTAGCGGGTACGAGCAGTACTTC,CASSTWEGASGYEQYF
TRBV7-2,few,NA,TRBJ2-5,TGTGCCAGCAGCCCCTCGGACAGCCAAGAGACCCAGTACTTC,CASSPSDSQETQYF
TRBV7-2,NA,TRBD2,TRBJ2-7,TGTGCCAGCAGCTTAGCGCCAGGAGCGGGAGAGCAGTACTTC,CASSLAPGAGEQYF
TRBV4-1,NA,TRBD2,TRBJ2-1,TGCGCCAGCACCCAAGCCTCGGGGACTAGCGGGACACGCGAGCAGTTCTTC,CASTQASGTSGTREQFF
TRBV5-1,NA,NA,TRBJ2-2,TGCGCCAGCACCGCCGGACTATTCACCGGGGAGCTGCTTTTT,CASTAGLFTGELLF
TRBV11-2,NA,TRBD2,TRBJ2-1,TGTGCCAGCAGCTGGACTAGCGGTTCCTACAATGAGCAGTTCTTC,CASSWTSGSYNEQFF
TRBV30,NA,TRBD2,TRBJ2-1,TGTGCCTCGACGCCGGGACTAGCCTACAATGAGCAGTTCTTC,CASTPGLAYNEQFF
TRBV27,once,NA,TRBJ2-7,TGTGCCAGCAGTTTAAATAGCGGTTTCTACGAGCAGTACTTC,CASSLNSGFYEQYF
TRBV11-2,NA,NA,TRBJ2-7,TGTGCCAGCAGCTTTCAACACAGCTACGAGCAGTACTTC,CASSFQHSYEQYF
TRBV19,NA,TRBD1,TRBJ1-2,TGTGCCAGTAGTATAGGAGGGACAGGGGGCAACTCCGTCTATGGCTACACCTTC,CASSIGGTGGNSVYGYTF
TRBV19,few,TRBD2,TRBJ2-3,TGTGCCAGTAGTATGGAAAGCGGGGCGGCAGATACGCAGTATTTT,CASSMESGAADTQYF
TRBV27,NA,NA,TRBJ2-1,TGTGCCAGCAGCGATTTTGATGAGCAGTTCTTC,CASSDFDEQFF
TRBV30,NA,NA,TRBJ1-1,TGTGCCGGTAGGACAAGTCCTGAAGCTTTCTTT,CAGRTSPEAFF
TRBV28,NA,TRBD1,TRBJ2-7,TGTGCCAGCCAAACAGCGTCAGGGGGTGACTACGAGCAGTACTTC,CASQTASGGDYEQYF
TRBV29-1,few,TRBD1,TRBJ2-7,TGCAGCGTAGAGGGACAGACCTACGAGCAGTACTTC,CSVEGQTYEQYF
TRBV11-3,few,NA,TRBJ2-2,TGTGCCAGCAGCTTCAGAGACACCCGGGAGCTGTTTTTT,CASSFRDTRELFF
TRBV6-6,NA,TRBD2,TRBJ2-1,TGTGCCAGCAGCCCCGGACTAGCGGGAGTAAATGAGCAGTTCTTC,CASSPGLAGVNEQFF
TRBV27,few,TRBD2,TRBJ2-7,TGTGCCAGCAGTCCCCGGACTAGCTACGAGCAGTACTTC,CASSPRTSYEQYF
TRBV7-2,NA,NA,TRBJ1-5,TGTGCCAGCAGCACCGATCTCAATCAGCCCCAGCATTTT,CASSTDLNQPQHF
TRBV29-1,NA,TRBD2,TRBJ2-1,TGCAGCTACGGGGGCGGGACTAGTTATGAGCAGTTCTTC,CSYGGGTSYEQFF
TRBV5-1,NA,NA,TRBJ1-2,TGCGCCAGCAGTAAAGAAGATAACTATGGCTACACCTTC,CASSKEDNYGYTF
TRBV7-2,NA,NA,TRBJ2-2,TGTGCCAGCAGCCGCACGATAGTCACCGGGGAGCTGTTTTTT,CASSRTIVTGELFF
TRBV28,NA,NA,TRBJ1-1,TGTGCCAGCAGGCGGACAGCGAACACTGAAGCTTTCTTT,CASRRTANTEAFF
TRBV6-5,NA,NA,TRBJ2-1,TGTGCCAGCAGTTACAGGGCCTCCTCCTACAATGAGCAGTTCTTC,CASSYRASSYNEQFF